The 15 T cell receptor beta chains reported below all come from one sample, sequenced in a study of shared clonotypes between healthy human individuals. Naivety among CD8 cells was defined by CD45RO negativity and positive CCR7 selection, thereby excluding terminally differentiated effector memory CD45RA+ cells. Libraries were prepared by immunoSEQ multiplex PCR; TCRdb keeps only in-frame clonotypes and omits some of them. Among a few hundred thousand clones listed, roughly 95% were seen once. The specimen sequenced was naive CD8+ T cells sorted from blood. The receptor set was obtained from a woman aged 25 to 45 in good health.

This clone was seen only once. The V and J genes are TRBV7-9 and TRBJ2-5; 8 nucleotides align to TRBD2. Germline V lookup: CDR1 SEHNR, CDR2 FQNEAQ (reference sequence). The V segment lost 6 bases and the J segment 5 bases; nucleotides outside the gene matches: 8. This CDR3 is 14 amino acids long. The CDR3 DNA is TGTGCCAGCAGACCAGCGGGAGTAGGCGAGACCCAGTACTTC. This codes for CASRPAGVGETQYF.

The chain is built from TRBV9 and TRBJ2-7, with 10 bases identical to TRBD2. The CDR3 is 16 residues long. CDR1 SGDLS and CDR2 YYNGEE come from the germline V gene. V shed 3 bases and J 0 bases; nucleotides not matched to a gene: 6. The CDR3 protein is CASSDGTSDSSYEQYF. The CDR3 DNA reads TGTGCCAGCAGCGACGGGACTAGCGATTCCTCCTACGAGCAGTACTTC.

The chain recombines TRBV15 with TRBJ1-3; TRBD1 might be the D (6 bases). V lost 0 bases to trimming and J lost 0 bases, with 15 bases between them. CDR1 and CDR2 from the germline V gene are LNHNV and YYDKDF (reference sequence). The CDR3 runs 18 residues. This CDR3 reads CATSREGAGSSSGNTIYF. As DNA, the CDR3 is TGTGCCACCAGCAGAGAGGGGGCAGGTTCCTCCTCTGGAAACACCATATATTTT.

The count of this clone is one. Other DNA sequences of this sample code for an identical CDR3. The V and J genes are TRBV9 and TRBJ2-2; tentatively, D is TRBD2 (6 bases). The germline gives CDR1 SGDLS, CDR2 YYNGEE. Trimming took off 0 bases at V and 0 bases at J, with 9 bases between the two ends. The CDR3 has 16 residues. CDR3 sequence reads: CASSVARGPNTGELFF. DNA of the CDR3: TGTGCCAGCAGCGTAGCGCGGGGCCCGAACACCGGGGAGCTGTTTTTT.

Only one count was recorded for this clone. This sequence joins TRBV7-9 and TRBJ2-7; D is uncertain. Between the trimmed V and J ends, which lost 6 bases and 7 bases, there was a span of 22 bases. The CDR3 is made up of 15 amino acids. The germline gives CDR1 SEHNR, CDR2 FQNEAQ (reference sequence). The CDR3 here is CASSSLVRTPSEQYF. The CDR3 bases are TGTGCCAGCAGTTCTCTAGTAAGGACCCCGTCTGAGCAGTACTTC.

This clone was detected once. The chain has TRBV2 and TRBJ1-1; a possible D gene is TRBD1 (5 bases). Between the trimmed V and J ends, which lost 6 bases and 0 bases, there was a span of 11 bases. CDR1 and CDR2 (germline): SNHLY, FYNNEI. The CDR3 is 14 amino acids. CDR3 sequence reads: CASSLLTVNTEAFF. Written as DNA, the CDR3 is TGTGCCAGCAGCCTATTGACAGTGAACACTGAAGCTTTCTTT.

The chain uses TRBV7-3 and TRBJ2-1, with 10 nucleotides matching TRBD2. Germline V gives CDR1 SGHTA, CDR2 FQGTGA. V trimming: 7 bases; J trimming: 4 bases; junction bases outside the gene matches: 7. This CDR3 has 15 residues. The CDR3 spells CASKLIAGGYNEQFF. CDR3 sequence (DNA): TGTGCCAGCAAACTCATAGCGGGAGGATACAATGAGCAGTTCTTC.

V and J are TRBV11-3 and TRBJ2-7; a weak D match, TRBD1 (5 bases). Germline V gene lookup returns CDR1 SGHNT and CDR2 YENEEA. V lost 5 bases, J lost 6 bases, and 14 bases lay in between. The CDR3 is 13 amino acids. DNA for the CDR3: TGTGCCAGCAGCACAGGAACCTGGGGCGAGCAGTACTTC. Protein product: CASSTGTWGEQYF. Looking up the rest from reference TRBV11-3 and TRBJ2-7 gives the full variable domain: EAGVVQSPRYKIIEKKQPVAFWCNPISGHNTLYWYLQNLGQGPELLIRYENEEAVDDSQLPKDRFSAERLKGVDSTLKIQPAELGDSAVYLCASSTGTWGEQYFGPGTRLTVT.

A single count supports this clone. The J gene is TRBJ2-1, the V gene TRBV19; perhaps TRBD2 as D (6 bases). V was pared by 3 bases and J by 2 bases, with 14 bases between. The CDR3 is 16 residues long. Per the germline V gene, CDR1 is LNHDA and CDR2 is SQIVND (reference sequence). CDR3 nucleotides: TGTGCCAGTAGTATTTTACGGCGGGACCCCTACAATGAGCAGTTCTTC. Translated: CASSILRRDPYNEQFF.

The chain recombines TRBV27 with TRBJ2-7; D might be TRBD2 (6 bases). Per germline, CDR1 MNHEY and CDR2 SMNVEV (reference sequence). The CDR3 extends over 15 amino acids. V lost 5 bases to trimming and J lost 6 bases, with 20 bases between them. The CDR3 region has the DNA TGTGCCAGCAGTCCATCCCGAGGTCGGGGAGGCGAGCAGTACTTC. Translation: CASSPSRGRGGEQYF.

The chain recombines TRBV7-9 with TRBJ1-1, with D unresolved. CDR1 is SEHNR, CDR2 FQNEAQ, per germline (reference sequence). This CDR3 comprises 12 residues. The germline V and J ends were trimmed by 8 bases and 1 base, with 8 bases remaining between them. The CDR3 nucleotides read TGTGCCAGCCGCCCTTGGAACACTGAAGCTTTCTTT. Its translation: CASRPWNTEAFF.

Only one count was recorded for this clone. The chain couples TRBV29-1 to TRBJ2-5, with a possible D match to TRBD2 (7 bases). TRBJ2-7 matches the DNA end more closely, so the J call is doubtful. The germline gives CDR1 SQVTM, CDR2 ANQGSEA. The CDR3 is made up of 15 amino acids. CDR3: CSVVGGAGAPSEQYF. In nucleotides, the CDR3 is TGCAGCGTTGTTGGGGGGGCGGGAGCCCCCTCCGAGCAGTACTTC.

The chain has TRBV11-2 and TRBJ1-2; D gene uncertain. V was pared by 5 bases and J by 3 bases, with 16 bases between. The CDR3 consists of 15 residues. Germline V lookup: CDR1 SGHAT, CDR2 FQNNGV. In nucleotides, the CDR3 is TGTGCCAGCAGCCCTTCGAGAGGAGGGTACTATGGCTACACCTTC. As protein: CASSPSRGGYYGYTF.

The V call is TRBV27, the J call TRBJ1-2; 11 nucleotides align to TRBD1. From germline, CDR1 is MNHEY and CDR2 SMNVEV (reference sequence). This CDR3 comprises 13 residues. Trimming removed 8 bases from V and 7 bases from J; junction bases left unmatched: 6. CDR3 DNA sequence: TGTGCCAGCGGAGGACAGGGGGCGAGTGGCTACACCTTC. Residues: CASGGQGASGYTF.

This chain joins TRBV27 and TRBJ2-7, with TRBD2 identical over 8 bases. CDR3 length: 12 residues. V was pared by 7 bases and J by 5 bases, with 4 bases of the junction left unmatched. CDR1 is MNHEY, CDR2 SMNVEV, per germline (reference sequence). CDR3 sequence (DNA): TGTGCCAGCACGGGACTAGGCGACGAGCAGTACTTC. It is translated as CASTGLGDEQYF.